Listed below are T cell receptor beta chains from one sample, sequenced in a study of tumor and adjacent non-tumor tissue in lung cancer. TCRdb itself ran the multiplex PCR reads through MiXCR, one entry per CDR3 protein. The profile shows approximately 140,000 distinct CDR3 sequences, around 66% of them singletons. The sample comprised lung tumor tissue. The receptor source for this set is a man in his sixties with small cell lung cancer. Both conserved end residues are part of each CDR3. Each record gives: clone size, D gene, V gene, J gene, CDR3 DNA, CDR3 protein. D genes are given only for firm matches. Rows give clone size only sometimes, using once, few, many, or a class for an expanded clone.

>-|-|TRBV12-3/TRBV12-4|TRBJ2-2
TGTGCCAGCAGTCCCATTAGGGCCGGGGAGCTGTTTTTT
CASSPIRAGELFF
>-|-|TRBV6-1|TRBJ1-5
TGTGCCAACAGTGAATCAGGCAGGCCTAATCAGCCCCAGCATTTT
CANSESGRPNQPQHF
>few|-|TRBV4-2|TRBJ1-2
TGTGCCAGCAGCCAAGAAGAGACCTACGGGCAAAACTATGGCTACACCTTC
CASSQEETYGQNYGYTF
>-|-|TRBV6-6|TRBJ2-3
TGTGCCAGCACCCCAGCAGGGGGGACATATACGCAGTATTTT
CASTPAGGTYTQYF
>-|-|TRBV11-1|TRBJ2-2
TGTGCCAGCAGCTTATACTCACAGGAGCTGCTTTTT
CASSLYSQELLF
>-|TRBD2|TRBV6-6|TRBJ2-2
TGTGCCAGCAGTCGGACTAGCGGGGTAAACGCCGGGGTGCTGTCTTTT
CASSRTSGVNAGVLSF
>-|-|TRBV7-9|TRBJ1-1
TGTGCCTGCAGCCTCGGGTGGGGAACTGAAGCTTTCTTT
CACSLGWGTEAFF
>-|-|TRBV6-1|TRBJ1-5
TGTGTCGGCAGTGACAGCCGGCGGCAGCCCCAGCATTTT
CVGSDSRRQPQHF
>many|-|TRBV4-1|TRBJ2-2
TGCGCCAGCAGCGCCCGGATGAACACCGGGGAGCTGTTTTTT
CASSARMNTGELFF
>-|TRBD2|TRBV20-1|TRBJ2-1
TGCAGTGCTATGGGGACTAGCGGGAGATTTGAGCAGTTCTTC
CSAMGTSGRFEQFF
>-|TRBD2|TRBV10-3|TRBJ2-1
TGTGCCATCAGTGAACTTAGCGGGGATCTAGGTAATGAGCAGTTCTTC
CAISELSGDLGNEQFF
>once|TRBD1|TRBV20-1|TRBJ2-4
TGCAGTGTGACCGGGACAGTTGTGGTAAACATTCAGTACTTC
CSVTGTVVVNIQYF
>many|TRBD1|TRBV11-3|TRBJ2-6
TGTGCCAGCAGCTCCCACATCTCCGGGACAGGGTCTCTTGAGGCCAACGTCCTGACTTTC
CASSSHISGTGSLEANVLTF